This T cell receptor beta chain was profiled in a study of CD8+ T cells in alopecia areata. In each case, RNA was isolated and then reverse transcribed into cDNA as the sequencing template. Generated by immunoSEQ multiplex PCR, the TCRdb table keeps only in-frame clones and is missing some. This sample has 50,000 to 70,000 clones; roughly 47% occur once, and the top ten carry roughly 47%. Alopecia areata patients gave lesional scalp punch biopsies and peripheral blood samples. Germline lookup yields CDR1 LGHNA and CDR2 YSLEER. CDR3 length: 15 amino acids. V was clipped by 0 bases and J by 1 base; unmatched bases: 1.

Material: NKG2D-low CD8+ T cells sorted from blood. The chain is built from TRBV4-3 and TRBJ2-5, with 8 nucleotides matching TRBD1. The receptor was isolated from a human donor with alopecia areata. The CDR3 sequence: CASSQDRGLQETQYF. The CDR3 DNA follows: TGCGCCAGCAGCCAAGACAGGGGGCTCCAAGAGACCCAGTACTTC.